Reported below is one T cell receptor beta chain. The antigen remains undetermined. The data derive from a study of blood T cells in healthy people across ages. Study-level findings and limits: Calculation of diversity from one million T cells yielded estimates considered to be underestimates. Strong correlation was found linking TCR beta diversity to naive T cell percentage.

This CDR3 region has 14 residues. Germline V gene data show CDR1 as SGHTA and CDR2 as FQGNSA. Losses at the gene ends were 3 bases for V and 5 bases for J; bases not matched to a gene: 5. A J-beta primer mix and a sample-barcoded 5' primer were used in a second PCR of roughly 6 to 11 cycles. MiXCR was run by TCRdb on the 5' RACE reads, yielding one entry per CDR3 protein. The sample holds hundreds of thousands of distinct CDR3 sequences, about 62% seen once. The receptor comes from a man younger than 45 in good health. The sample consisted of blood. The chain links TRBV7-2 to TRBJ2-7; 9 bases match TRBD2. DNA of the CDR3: TGTGCCAGCAGCTTGGCGGGGGGGTACGACGAGCAGTACTTC. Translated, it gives CASSLAGGYDEQYF.